One TCR beta chain is described in this entry. TCRdb's table, derived via immunoSEQ multiplex PCR, lists solely in-frame clones and lacks some. Of 55,000 to 65,000 clones listed, nearly 95% were seen once; the top ten hold 0.85%. The data derive from a study of T cell changes during pregnancy in multiple sclerosis. V was trimmed by 6 bases and J by 1 base, leaving 7 bases between them. Per the germline V gene, CDR1 is DFQATT and CDR2 is SNEGSKA (reference sequence). CDR3 length equals 11 residues. The source material was peripheral blood, sampled in the first trimester of pregnancy. This receptor was taken from a female donor with multiple sclerosis, enrolled in a pregnancy study. The chain is built from TRBV20-1 and TRBJ2-7, with D maybe TRBD1 (6 bases). As DNA, the CDR3 is TGCAGTGCCGGGACATCCTACGAGCAGTACTTC. Its protein product is CSAGTSYEQYF.